Listed below are T cell receptor beta chains from one sample, sequenced in a study of beta chain features in type 1 diabetes. Only in-frame clones appear in the TCRdb table, and some are missing; sequencing was by immunoSEQ multiplex PCR. The sample has about 290,000 clones, 8% seen once; the top ten hold under 1.3%. The sample consisted of central memory CD4+ T cells from blood. These receptor sequences come from a woman in her late teens or twenties in good health. Each CDR3 is given with its conserved first and last residue. Fields, in order: J gene, V gene, clone size, D gene, CDR3 protein, CDR3 DNA. The D gene is left open where the match is weak. The size of a clone is reported for some rows only, either as once, few or many, or as a class for expanded clones.

TRBJ1-4,TRBV7-9,NA,NA,CASSLDLGKLFF,TGTGCCAGCAGCTTGGATCTTGGAAAACTGTTTTTT
TRBJ1-1,TRBV28,few,NA,CASSSLTEAFF,TGTGCCAGCAGTTCGCTCACTGAAGCTTTCTTT
TRBJ2-3,TRBV4-2,NA,TRBD2,CASSDGLAGITDTQYF,TGTGCCAGCAGCGATGGACTAGCGGGGATCACAGATACGCAGTATTTT
TRBJ2-3,TRBV25-1,few,NA,CASSAGTATGTQYF,TGTGCCAGCAGTGCTGGGACGGCCACGGGTACGCAGTATTTT
TRBJ2-3,TRBV30,few,TRBD2,CAWSWGLAGSTDTQYF,TGTGCCTGGAGTTGGGGTCTAGCGGGTTCCACAGATACGCAGTATTTT
TRBJ2-7,TRBV4-1,NA,TRBD2,CASSQSTSGRFYEQYF,TGCGCCAGCAGCCAGTCTACTAGCGGGAGGTTCTACGAGCAGTACTTC
TRBJ2-1,TRBV7-2,few,NA,CASSLQTWTLSYNEQFF,TGTGCCAGCAGCCTACAAACGTGGACACTTTCCTACAATGAGCAGTTCTTC
TRBJ2-3,TRBV5-1,few,NA,CASSLGDVGWNTQYF,TGCGCCAGCAGCTTGGGGGACGTCGGATGGAATACGCAGTATTTT
TRBJ1-1,TRBV2,NA,TRBD1,CASRSTGARHTEAFF,TGTGCCAGCAGATCGACAGGGGCCCGGCACACTGAAGCTTTCTTT
TRBJ1-5,TRBV11-2,few,TRBD1,CASRTGWGQPQHF,TGTGCCAGCAGGACAGGGTGGGGTCAGCCCCAGCATTTT
TRBJ2-3,TRBV9,few,TRBD1,CASSRDRATDTQYF,TGTGCCAGCAGCAGGGACAGGGCTACAGATACGCAGTATTTT
TRBJ1-3,TRBV6-5,NA,NA,CASELRGATGNTIYF,TGTGCCAGCGAACTCAGGGGAGCTACTGGAAACACCATATATTTT
TRBJ1-1,TRBV10-3,NA,TRBD1,CAIRGDRNTEAFF,TGTGCCATCAGAGGGGACAGGAACACTGAAGCTTTCTTT
TRBJ1-2,TRBV6-6,NA,TRBD1,CASSYDRGNGYTF,TGTGCCAGCAGTTATGACAGGGGGAATGGCTACACCTTC
TRBJ1-1,TRBV18,few,TRBD1,CASSPRQGGLGDTEAFF,TGTGCCAGCTCACCAAGACAGGGAGGGCTAGGGGACACTGAAGCTTTCTTT
TRBJ2-1,TRBV7-2,NA,TRBD1,CASSPYRGRLDNEQFF,TGTGCCAGCAGCCCCTACAGGGGGCGCCTGGACAATGAGCAGTTCTTC
TRBJ1-1,TRBV10-3,many,NA,CAISESDNTEAFF,TGTGCCATCAGCGAATCAGACAACACTGAAGCTTTCTTT
TRBJ1-2,TRBV6-6,few,NA,CASSYKGPSYGYTF,TGTGCCAGCAGTTATAAGGGACCGAGCTATGGCTACACCTTC
TRBJ2-1,TRBV7-3,many,TRBD2,CASSGTSGWGNEQFF,TGTGCCAGCAGCGGAACTAGCGGGTGGGGAAATGAGCAGTTCTTC
TRBJ2-3,TRBV6-6,NA,NA,CASSSGTPGTDTQYF,TGTGCCAGCAGTTCCGGGACACCGGGGACAGATACGCAGTATTTT
TRBJ2-5,TRBV29-1,NA,TRBD1,CSVATQGEETQYF,TGCAGCGTTGCGACGCAGGGGGAAGAGACCCAGTACTTC
TRBJ1-2,TRBV6-5,once,NA,CASSYRSDSGYGYTF,TGTGCCAGCAGTTACCGGAGCGACAGTGGCTATGGCTACACCTTC
TRBJ2-1,TRBV6-5,few,NA,CASGGPDYNEQFF,TGTGCCAGCGGTGGCCCGGACTACAATGAGCAGTTCTTC